This note documents a single T cell receptor (beta chain) sequence. Antigen specificity is unknown. These data come from a study of T cells in localized non-small cell lung cancer. Trimming cost V 2 bases and J 3 bases, with 8 bases left between them. Germline V gene data show CDR1 as KGHSH and CDR2 as LQKENI. This CDR3 is built from 14 residues. Measured with immunoSEQ multiplex PCR; TCRdb has only the in-frame clones, and not every one. The repertoire has 55,000 to 80,000 clones, almost 85% of them found once; the top ten carry around an eighth. Findings and limits, study-wide: In adjacent lung, a median about 54 of the top 100 tumor clones were found. Uninvolved adjacent lung had higher T cell clonality than tumor and all other tissues. Multi-region tumor sequencing was not done, so intratumor heterogeneity could not be excluded.

Source: peripheral blood, taken before any cancer treatment. The rearrangement links TRBV18 to TRBJ1-5; D remains ambiguous. This clonotype originated in an older female donor with stage I lung adenocarcinoma. CDR3 sequence (DNA): TGTGCCAGCTCACCAGGAAAAGACAATCAGCCCCAGCATTTT. Encoded protein: CASSPGKDNQPQHF. Full variable domain (rest looked up from reference TRBV18 and TRBJ1-5): NAGVMQNPRHLVRRRGQEARLRCSPMKGHSHVYWYRQLPEEGLKFMVYLQKENIIDESGMPKERFSAEFPKEGPSILRIQQVVRGDSAAYFCASSPGKDNQPQHFGDGTRLSIL.